A single sample is the source of the 21 T cell receptor beta chains below, sequenced in a study of long-term antiretroviral therapy in people with HIV. The assay, immunoSEQ v3.0, was run at survey level. This table comes from immunoSEQ multiplex PCR, and its TCRdb copy is limited to in-frame clones, with some not included. The sample has 35,000 or so clones; 94% are singletons. The source material was unsorted PBMCs, sampled 4.1 years after starting antiretroviral therapy. Source of these receptors: a woman in her forties or fifties with HIV.

V usage is TRBV19 and J usage is TRBJ2-5; perhaps TRBD1 as D (5 bases). CDR1 is LNHDA and CDR2 is SQIVND in the germline V gene (reference sequence). V was shortened by 6 bases and J by 5 bases, with 13 bases between the two germline ends. The CDR3 spans 13 residues. The CDR3 nucleotides are TGTGCCAGTAGAGGTAGGGGCATGGAGACCCAGTACTTC. Its protein product is CASRGRGMETQYF.

This clone was seen just once. The rearrangement links TRBV6-6 to TRBJ1-5; 7 bases line up with TRBD1. The CDR3 length is 15 residues. The V segment lost 5 bases and the J segment 1 base; nucleotides outside the gene matches: 5. The germline CDR1 and CDR2 sequences are MNHNY and SVGAGI (reference sequence). CDR3 region: CASSPRQGSNQPQHF. The CDR3 bases are TGTGCCAGCAGTCCCCGACAGGGCAGCAATCAGCCCCAGCATTTT.

This chain uses TRBV4-2 with TRBJ2-3; D gene unclear. V shed 5 bases and J shed 1 base, with 10 bases lying between them. The germline V gene has CDR1 LGHNA and CDR2 YNFKEQ. There are 14 residues in the CDR3. The CDR3 is CASSALSGTDTQYF. The CDR3 coding sequence is TGTGCCAGCAGCGCTCTTTCCGGCACAGATACGCAGTATTTT.

The chain couples TRBV11-2 to TRBJ2-7, with D perhaps assigned TRBD1 or TRBD2 (6 bases each). This CDR3 has 16 amino acids. CDR1 and CDR2 from the germline V gene are SGHAT and FQNNGV. V gave up 5 bases and J gave up 0 bases, with 17 bases separating them. The CDR3 protein is CASSQGAGGASYEQYF. The CDR3 DNA sequence: TGTGCCAGCAGCCAAGGGGCCGGGGGCGCCTCCTACGAGCAGTACTTC.

This chain joins TRBV5-8 and TRBJ2-5; D call uncertain. V was clipped by 4 bases and J by 6 bases, with 10 bases between them. The V gene's germline CDR1 is SGHTS and CDR2 YDEGEE. The CDR3 is 12 residues long. The CDR3, as DNA: TGTGCCAGCAGCCATGTCGGTCAGACCCAGTACTTC. It translates to CASSHVGQTQYF.

CDR3 DNA sequence: TGTGCCAGCAGTCCACCACAGGGATCCTATAATTCACCCCTCCACTTT. Its protein is CASSPPQGSYNSPLHF. This chain uses TRBV27 with TRBJ1-6; tentative D call: TRBD1 (6 bases). The CDR3 is 16 amino acids. V was trimmed by 5 bases and J by 1 base, leaving 12 bases between them. Germline values: CDR1 MNHEY, CDR2 SMNVEV (reference sequence).

The genes are TRBV11-3 and TRBJ2-1; 10 bases map to TRBD1. CDR1 SGHNT and CDR2 YENEEA come from the germline V gene. The junction had 11 bases not matched to a gene; V was cut back by 4 bases and J by 8 bases. The CDR3 is made up of 16 amino acids. CDR3 sequence reads: CASSSQGQGRMDEQFF. The CDR3 DNA reads TGTGCCAGCAGCTCACAGGGACAGGGGCGCATGGATGAGCAGTTCTTC.

The genes are TRBV2 and TRBJ1-2; the D gene is possibly TRBD1 (6 bases). The CDR3 has 18 residues. The V gene's germline CDR1 is SNHLY and CDR2 FYNNEI. V lost 2 bases and J 4 bases, leaving 23 bases between the germline ends. CDR3 coding DNA: TGTGCCAGCAGTGAAAATAGGGACCCTGGGGGCGGCTTCTATGGCTACACCTTC. It encodes CASSENRDPGGGFYGYTF.

The J gene is TRBJ1-2, the V gene TRBV9; 11 nucleotides match TRBD1. The V gene end was trimmed by 1 base and the J gene end by 4 bases; junction bases not matched to a gene: 6. The CDR3 spans 16 residues. Germline V gives CDR1 SGDLS, CDR2 YYNGEE. Here the CDR3 reads CASSVHRDRGSYGYTF. Here the CDR3 DNA reads TGTGCCAGCAGCGTACACCGGGACAGGGGGTCCTATGGCTACACCTTC.

This chain connects TRBV6-1 to TRBJ1-1; 7 bases are shared with TRBD1. V shed 4 bases, J shed 0 bases, and the junction held 2 bases outside the gene matches. The CDR3 runs 14 residues. Germline V CDR1 and CDR2: MNHNS, SASEGT. CDR3 sequence (DNA): TGTGCCAGCAGTGCAACAGGGGTGAACACTGAAGCTTTCTTT. Amino acid sequence: CASSATGVNTEAFF.

This rearrangement joins TRBV18 to TRBJ1-1; perhaps TRBD1 as D (5 bases). Germline V gene data show CDR1 as KGHSH and CDR2 as LQKENI. V lost 1 base to trimming and J lost 0 bases, with 12 bases between them. The CDR3 covers 16 residues. DNA for the CDR3: TGTGCCAGCTCACCACTTCAGGGTGAGATGAACACTGAAGCTTTCTTT. Translating it yields CASSPLQGEMNTEAFF.

This clone occurred once. This chain connects TRBV6-6 to TRBJ1-1; D is ambiguous. V dropped 0 bases and J dropped 1 base, with 9 bases sitting between them. CDR3 length: 15 residues. Germline CDR1 reads MNHNY; CDR2 reads SVGAGI (reference sequence). CDR3 amino acids: CASSYSRGRNTEAFF. Written as DNA, the CDR3 is TGTGCCAGCAGTTACTCGCGGGGTAGGAACACTGAAGCTTTCTTT.

This rearrangement joins TRBV7-8 to TRBJ2-7, with a possible D match to TRBD2 (5 bases). CDR1 is SGHVS, CDR2 FQNEAQ, per germline. The CDR3 consists of 12 residues. V lost 5 bases, J lost 7 bases, and 12 bases lay in between. CDR3: CASSRAPGEQYF. In DNA, the CDR3 is TGTGCCAGCAGCCGAGCCCCGGGGGAGCAGTACTTC.

This clone was found once. The gene calls are TRBV7-2 and TRBJ2-2; TRBD2 matches at 8 bases. The V gene end was trimmed by 5 bases and the J gene end by 3 bases; junction bases not matched to a gene: 11. The germline CDR1 and CDR2 sequences are SGHTA and FQGNSA. The CDR3 length is 17 residues. This chain's CDR3 is CASSAPGLVVDTGELFF. In DNA, the CDR3 is TGTGCCAGCAGCGCACCGGGACTAGTGGTCGACACCGGGGAGCTGTTTTTT.

This clone was seen only once. The CDR3 DNA reads TGTGCCAGCAGTTACTCTCCCGGCACCTACGAGCAGTACTTC. As protein: CASSYSPGTYEQYF. This sequence joins TRBV6-5 and TRBJ2-7, with D unclear. Between the trimmed V and J ends, which lost 0 bases and 2 bases, there was a span of 8 bases. Germline CDR1 MNHEY, CDR2 SVGAGI. This CDR3 is 14 amino acids long.

V and J are TRBV5-8 and TRBJ1-1; D gene ambiguous. The CDR3 has 14 residues. The germline V gene has CDR1 SGHTS and CDR2 YDEGEE. The V end was cut by 0 bases, the J end by 4 bases, with 10 bases between. CDR3 in amino acids: CASSLGHLLTEAFF. The CDR3, as DNA: TGTGCCAGCAGCTTGGGACACCTACTCACTGAAGCTTTCTTT.

The chain links TRBV4-1 to TRBJ2-5; TRBD2 might be the D (7 bases). The CDR3 length is 15 residues. Germline V gives CDR1 MGHRA, CDR2 YSYEKL. The V gene lost 4 bases and the J gene lost 2 bases, with 14 bases spanning the gap. CDR3 region: CASSRIGGRQETQYF. CDR3 nucleotides: TGCGCCAGCAGCCGAATCGGGGGGCGGCAAGAGACCCAGTACTTC.

This chain links TRBV6-1 with TRBJ1-2; TRBD1 aligns across 7 bases. CDR1 MNHNS and CDR2 SASEGT come from the germline V gene. This CDR3 region has 15 residues. J gave up 4 bases and V 5 bases, and 10 bases lay outside the gene matches. The chain's CDR3 is CASSSTGRVTYGYTF. Here the CDR3 DNA reads TGTGCCAGCAGTTCGACAGGGAGGGTGACCTATGGCTACACCTTC.

This rearrangement joins TRBV9 to TRBJ1-6; tentatively, D is TRBD1 (5 bases). CDR3 size: 14 residues. Between the trimmed V and J ends, which lost 0 bases and 7 bases, there was a span of 8 bases. Germline V gene sequence: CDR1 SGDLS, CDR2 YYNGEE. CDR3 sequence reads: CASSVGRDNSPLHF. The CDR3 DNA follows: TGTGCCAGCAGCGTAGGCAGGGACAATTCACCCCTCCACTTT.

V gene TRBV4-2 combines with J gene TRBJ1-3; a possible D gene is TRBD1 (5 bases). The V end lost 0 bases, the J end lost 4 bases, and 16 bases lay between the germline ends. The CDR3 has 17 amino acids. Germline CDR1 is LGHNA and CDR2 is YNFKEQ. The CDR3 spells CASSQDSGNRRGNTIYF. The CDR3 nucleotides are TGTGCCAGCAGCCAAGATTCAGGGAACCGTCGCGGAAACACCATATATTTT.

The rearrangement uses TRBV19 and TRBJ1-1; D is undetermined. Trimming took off 3 bases at V and 1 base at J, with 6 bases between the two ends. Germline lookup yields CDR1 LNHDA and CDR2 SQIVND (reference sequence). This CDR3 has 13 residues. CDR3 protein: CASSINRNTEAFF. The CDR3 bases are TGTGCCAGTAGTATTAACAGGAACACTGAAGCTTTCTTT.